These T cell receptor beta chains were read from a single sample in a study of T cell changes during pregnancy in multiple sclerosis. Clones were sequenced by immunoSEQ multiplex PCR, and TCRdb holds only the in-frame ones, with some missing. The sample lists tens of thousands of clones, approximately 90% seen once, with 2% to 2.5% in the top ten. This specimen consisted of peripheral blood, obtained in the second trimester of pregnancy. Every receptor here comes from a female donor in good health, enrolled as a control in a pregnancy study. Both conserved end residues are part of each CDR3. Each record gives: D gene, V gene, clone size, J gene, CDR3 DNA, CDR3 protein. D genes are given only for firm matches. Only some rows state a clone size, as once, few, many or a class for expanded clones.

D: TRBD1; V: TRBV4-3; size: NA; J: TRBJ1-4; DNA: TGCGCCAGCAGCCTAAGACAGGGCATTCGAGAAAAACTGTTTTTT; CDR3: CASSLRQGIREKLFF
D: NA; V: TRBV7-6; size: NA; J: TRBJ2-7; DNA: TGTGCCAGCACCGGAGGCCCGGGCGGAGACTACGAGCAGTACTTC; CDR3: CASTGGPGGDYEQYF
D: TRBD1; V: TRBV25-1; size: NA; J: TRBJ1-1; DNA: TGTGCCAGCAGTGTAACACAGGGGTGGAACACTGAAGCTTTCTTT; CDR3: CASSVTQGWNTEAFF
D: NA; V: TRBV27; size: NA; J: TRBJ1-5; DNA: TGTGCCAGCAGTCCTACAGCTAGCAATCAGCCCCAGCATTTT; CDR3: CASSPTASNQPQHF
D: NA; V: TRBV28; size: NA; J: TRBJ1-1; DNA: TGTGCCAGCACCAAATTGTTGGGGGACTCTGAAGCTTTCTTT; CDR3: CASTKLLGDSEAFF
D: NA; V: TRBV12-2; size: NA; J: TRBJ2-1; DNA: TGTGCAAGTCGCCTAAACAAACGGGGGGTTGCCCACAATGAGCAGTTCTTC; CDR3: CASRLNKRGVAHNEQFF
D: NA; V: TRBV4-1; size: NA; J: TRBJ2-6; DNA: TGCGCCAGCAGCCAGAAGGGACTCTCTGGGGCCAACGTCCTGACTTTC; CDR3: CASSQKGLSGANVLTF
D: TRBD1; V: TRBV7-2; size: NA; J: TRBJ2-2; DNA: TGTGCCAGCAGCTTAATGGGACAGGGATCGGCCGGGGAGCTGTTTTTT; CDR3: CASSLMGQGSAGELFF
D: TRBD1; V: TRBV10-3; size: NA; J: TRBJ2-3; DNA: TGTGCCATCAGTGAGGGGGACAGGGAGGTTACAGATACGCAGTATTTT; CDR3: CAISEGDREVTDTQYF
D: NA; V: TRBV5-1; size: NA; J: TRBJ1-1; DNA: TGCGCCAGCAGCTTGGCACGTCTCGGGGGGCCAAGCGCTGAAGCTTTCTTT; CDR3: CASSLARLGGPSAEAFF
D: NA; V: TRBV28; size: NA; J: TRBJ1-4; DNA: TGTGCCAGCAGCCGGCGGGTAGGGGAAAAACTGTTTTTT; CDR3: CASSRRVGEKLFF
D: NA; V: TRBV7-9; size: NA; J: TRBJ1-2; DNA: TGTGCCAGCAGCTTAGCAGGAGGGAAGGGCGGCTACACCTTC; CDR3: CASSLAGGKGGYTF
D: TRBD1; V: TRBV19; size: NA; J: TRBJ1-2; DNA: TGTGCCAGTACTCGCGGACAGGCCCGCTATGGCTACACCTTC; CDR3: CASTRGQARYGYTF
D: NA; V: TRBV2; size: NA; J: TRBJ2-5; DNA: TGTGCCAGCAGTGAAGCGGGGGCTGGTGAGACCCAGTACTTC; CDR3: CASSEAGAGETQYF
D: NA; V: TRBV11-2; size: NA; J: TRBJ2-7; DNA: TGTGCCAGCAGCTTAGATCCGGCCTACGAGCAGTACTTC; CDR3: CASSLDPAYEQYF
D: NA; V: TRBV6-4; size: NA; J: TRBJ2-5; DNA: TGTGCCAGCCCCGGGGAGCAAGAGACCCAGTACTTC; CDR3: CASPGEQETQYF
D: TRBD1; V: TRBV4-1; size: NA; J: TRBJ1-2; DNA: TGCGCCAGCAGCCAAGGGACCAGGGGGCTAAGTGGCTACACCTTC; CDR3: CASSQGTRGLSGYTF
D: TRBD1; V: TRBV5-4; size: NA; J: TRBJ1-1; DNA: TGTGCCAGCAGCGGGGGGACAGGGCGCCCGGACACTGAAGCTTTCTTT; CDR3: CASSGGTGRPDTEAFF
D: TRBD2; V: TRBV11-1; size: NA; J: TRBJ2-2; DNA: TGTGCCAGCAGCTTTGCCCATGGCGGGGGCACCGGGGAGCTGTTTTTT; CDR3: CASSFAHGGGTGELFF
D: NA; V: TRBV6-5; size: NA; J: TRBJ1-1; DNA: TGTGCCAGCAGCTCGGGGGTAGGAGCTTTCTTT; CDR3: CASSSGVGAFF
D: NA; V: TRBV5-8; size: NA; J: TRBJ1-4; DNA: TGTGCCAGCAGCTTGAGGACTCCGGGGGAAAAACTGTTTTTT; CDR3: CASSLRTPGEKLFF
D: NA; V: TRBV28; size: NA; J: TRBJ1-1; DNA: TGTGCCAGCAGGCGAGACATCGGAGCTTTCTTT; CDR3: CASRRDIGAFF
D: TRBD2; V: TRBV6-1; size: NA; J: TRBJ2-1; DNA: TGTGCCAGCCAAAACCCGGGACTAGCTAACAATGAGCAGTTCTTC; CDR3: CASQNPGLANNEQFF
D: NA; V: TRBV12-2; size: NA; J: TRBJ1-2; DNA: TGTGCAAGTCGCTTAGGGACAGGGGATGGCTACACCTTC; CDR3: CASRLGTGDGYTF
D: TRBD1; V: TRBV7-6; size: few; J: TRBJ1-1; DNA: TGTGCCAGCAGCCCCCGGGGACAGGTGGGCACTGAAGCTTTCTTT; CDR3: CASSPRGQVGTEAFF
D: TRBD1; V: TRBV25-1; size: NA; J: TRBJ2-2; DNA: TGTGCCAGCAGTGAAGGGACAGGGAAGATCGGGGAGCTGTTTTTT; CDR3: CASSEGTGKIGELFF
D: TRBD1; V: TRBV7-2; size: NA; J: TRBJ1-2; DNA: TGTGCCAGCAGCTTAATCCCAGGACAGGGTATAGGTGGCTACACCTTC; CDR3: CASSLIPGQGIGGYTF
D: NA; V: TRBV29-1; size: few; J: TRBJ1-1; DNA: TGCAGCGTTGAAAACAGGAGGAACACTGAAGCTTTCTTT; CDR3: CSVENRRNTEAFF
D: TRBD1; V: TRBV27; size: NA; J: TRBJ1-1; DNA: TGTGCCAGCAGTTCACCGGGACAGGGGTTCTCGAACACTGAAGCTTTCTTT; CDR3: CASSSPGQGFSNTEAFF
D: TRBD2; V: TRBV19; size: NA; J: TRBJ2-7; DNA: TGTGCCACAGCTTATCCGGGACTAGCGGGGAACGAGCAGTACTTC; CDR3: CATAYPGLAGNEQYF